Shown below are 17 T cell receptor beta chains from a single sample sequenced in a study of T cells after yellow fever vaccination (dated by TCRdb to the late 2010s). The method was 5' RACE. Sequenced using an Illumina HiSeq 2500. TCRdb applied fastp at Q25 and MiXCR to the public reads, then kept only in-frame beta chains. Records with the same CDR3 protein are collapsed into one entry carrying the most frequent genes and DNA. The sample data list about 63,000 distinct CDR3 sequences, and approximately 7% of these were observed just once. The ten most abundant clones make up roughly a third of the sample. The intended sense of this specimen's treatment or condition label: live attenuated yellow fever vaccine strain. The specimen comprised CD8+ T cells sorted from PBMCs, sampled 15 days after the yellow fever booster vaccination. All receptors come from a man younger than 45 who received the YFV17D yellow fever vaccine.

The V and J genes are TRBV5-4 and TRBJ2-3; 7 bases agree with TRBD2. J was trimmed by 3 bases and V by 1 base; bases with no gene match: 11. The CDR3 is 17 residues long. Germline V gene sequence: CDR1 SGHNT, CDR2 YYREEE (reference sequence). CDR3 loop: CASSLWIGREATDTQYF. CDR3 in DNA: TGTGCCAGCAGCTTGTGGATAGGTCGGGAGGCGACAGATACGCAGTATTTT.

Ten or more counts support this clonotype. The V and J genes are TRBV4-2 and TRBJ1-1, with D possibly being TRBD1 (5 bases). V was trimmed by 1 base and J by 1 base, leaving 10 bases between them. This CDR3 spans 15 amino acids. Germline V gene lookup returns CDR1 LGHNA and CDR2 YNFKEQ. CDR3 DNA sequence: TGTGCCAGCAGCCAAGGTGGGACCGGGAACACTGAAGCTTTCTTT. Amino acid sequence: CASSQGGTGNTEAFF.

This clonotype was counted at least ten times. The junction departs from the called germline gene at one end, perhaps through a read error. This sequence joins TRBV10-3 and TRBJ2-1; 9 nucleotides agree with TRBD2. Per germline, CDR1 ENHRY and CDR2 SYGVKD. The CDR3 is 15 residues long. CDR3 in DNA: TGTGCCATCAGGGTGGGGACTAGCTCCAACAATGAGCAGTTCTTC. Protein product: CAIRVGTSSNNEQFF.

This clonotype was detected many times. The chain employs TRBV19 and TRBJ2-7; D gene uncertain. With 1 base removed from V and 2 bases from J, the gap between germline ends came to 9 bases. The germline gives CDR1 LNHDA, CDR2 SQIVND (reference sequence). The length of the CDR3 is 14 residues. CDR3 amino acids: CASSIGNKPYEQYF. CDR3 nucleotide sequence: TGTGCCAGTAGTATAGGAAACAAACCCTACGAGCAGTACTTC.

This clonotype occurred many times. This rearrangement joins TRBV11-2 to TRBJ2-5; D uncertain. The germline V and J ends were trimmed by 5 bases and 2 bases, with 12 bases remaining between them. The germline V gene has CDR1 SGHAT and CDR2 FQNNGV. The CDR3 runs to 14 residues. CDR3 sequence reads: CASSPVEQQETQYF. The CDR3 nucleotides read TGTGCCAGCAGCCCCGTGGAGCAGCAAGAGACCCAGTACTTC.

This clonotype has a count of ten or more. The chain links TRBV6-5 to TRBJ2-5; a weak D match, TRBD2 (6 bases). This CDR3 is 15 amino acids long. The V end was cut by 6 bases, the J end by 0 bases, with 14 bases between. Per the germline V gene, CDR1 is MNHEY and CDR2 is SVGAGI. The CDR3 reads CASRGSSAYQETQYF. The DNA for the CDR3 is TGTGCCAGCAGGGGGTCTAGCGCGTACCAAGAGACCCAGTACTTC.

The table lists this clonotype with many counts. The chain uses TRBV7-9 and TRBJ1-5; TRBD1 might be the D (5 bases). Germline CDR1 SEHNR, CDR2 FQNEAQ (reference sequence). V was clipped by 2 bases and J by 3 bases, with 8 bases between them. This CDR3 has 14 amino acids. CDR3 coding DNA: TGTGCCAGCAGCTTACCGGGGGTCAATCAGCCCCAGCATTTT. The encoded protein is CASSLPGVNQPQHF.

This clonotype occurred many times. The chain links TRBV7-8 to TRBJ2-7; 7 bases line up with TRBD1. The CDR3 is 13 residues long. CDR1 is SGHVS, CDR2 FQNEAQ, per germline. The ends lost 3 bases at V and 6 bases at J; junction bases unmatched: 5. The CDR3 sequence is CASSLTTGSEQYF. CDR3 in DNA: TGTGCCAGCAGCTTGACGACAGGGTCCGAGCAGTACTTC.

This clonotype was counted at least ten times. This rearrangement joins TRBV12-3 or TRBV12-4 to TRBJ1-6, with D uncertain. The V gene lost 8 bases and the J gene lost 8 bases, with 13 bases spanning the gap. The CDR3 runs 13 residues. CDR3 nucleotide sequence: TGTGCCAGCCCAGACATATCGGATTCACCCCTCCACTTT. Translating gives CASPDISDSPLHF.

This clonotype occurred many times. The chain links TRBV12-3 or TRBV12-4 to TRBJ2-7; D may be TRBD1 (6 bases). Trimming removed 4 bases at V and 2 bases at J, with 12 bases between. This CDR3 has 14 residues. This CDR3 reads CASSYGGLTYEQYF. CDR3 in DNA: TGTGCCAGCAGTTATGGGGGCCTCACCTACGAGCAGTACTTC.

As to this clonotype: A much larger clone lies one base from this, so it may be a read error. This chain links TRBV12-3 or TRBV12-4 with TRBJ2-5, with D possibly TRBD2 on 6 matching bases. V dropped 3 bases and J dropped 3 bases, with 8 bases sitting between them. The CDR3 has 13 amino acids. CDR3 sequence reads: CASSLSSEETQYF. CDR3 nucleotide sequence: TGTGCCAGCAGTTTGTCTAGCGAAGAGACCCAGTACTTC.

This clonotype showed up many times. This chain connects TRBV9 to TRBJ2-3; D is possibly TRBD1 (5 bases). CDR1 and CDR2 (germline): SGDLS, YYNGEE. The CDR3 covers 16 residues. Trimming took 4 bases from V and 0 from J, leaving 15 bases between them. CDR3 nucleotide sequence: TGTGCCAGCAGCCTCACGGAAGGGGTTAGCACAGATACGCAGTATTTT. Its translation: CASSLTEGVSTDTQYF.

This clonotype was seen ten or more times. This chain links TRBV20-1 with TRBJ2-1; tentative D call: TRBD2 (5 bases). This CDR3 contains 16 residues. Per the germline V gene, CDR1 is DFQATT and CDR2 is SNEGSKA (reference sequence). V was cut by 0 bases and J by 9 bases, with 21 bases left in between. The CDR3 DNA follows: TGCAGTGCTAGAGATATCGAAACCCGGCCGGGGAGTGAGCAGTTCTTC. Translating it yields CSARDIETRPGSEQFF.

Relative to its sample, this clonotype is medium-sized. The chain links TRBV3-1 to TRBJ2-6; 7 bases map to TRBD1. Germline CDR1 is LGHDT and CDR2 is YNNKEL (reference sequence). This CDR3 comprises 18 residues. With 5 bases clipped from V and 4 bases from J, the junction kept 14 bases outside the gene matches. The DNA for the CDR3 is TGTGCCAGCAGCATCCAAGGACAGGTAGAGCTCGGGGCCAACGTCCTGACTTTC. Its protein is CASSIQGQVELGANVLTF.

This clonotype was seen repeatedly, ten times or more. This rearrangement joins TRBV7-2 to TRBJ2-7; D perhaps matches TRBD2 (5 bases). The CDR3 totals 14 residues. Germline CDR1 and CDR2: SGHTA and FQGNSA. The ends were cut back, 0 bases at V and 3 bases at J, with 9 bases in the middle. The CDR3 DNA is TGTGCCAGCAGCTTAGCGGGAGCAGGCTACGAGCAGTACTTC. Translated, it gives CASSLAGAGYEQYF.

In its sample, this clonotype was seen many times. The chain employs TRBV19 and TRBJ2-2, with 8 bases that match TRBD2. Germline lookup yields CDR1 LNHDA and CDR2 SQIVND (reference sequence). This CDR3 has 14 amino acids. V lost 3 bases, J lost 8 bases, and 5 bases stayed unmatched. The CDR3 reads CASSIGSGMGELFF. CDR3 nucleotides: TGTGCCAGTAGTATCGGTAGCGGGATGGGGGAGCTGTTTTTT.

This clonotype appeared many times. V usage is TRBV6-5 and J usage is TRBJ2-2; TRBD2 matches at 8 bases. Germline assignment: CDR1 MNHEY and CDR2 SVGAGI. The CDR3 is 17 amino acids. The J segment lost 1 base and the V segment lost 0 bases, leaving 4 bases of the junction unmatched. The CDR3 reads CASSYSKLAVNTGELFF. The CDR3 bases are TGTGCCAGCAGTTACTCGAAACTAGCGGTGAACACCGGGGAGCTGTTTTTT.